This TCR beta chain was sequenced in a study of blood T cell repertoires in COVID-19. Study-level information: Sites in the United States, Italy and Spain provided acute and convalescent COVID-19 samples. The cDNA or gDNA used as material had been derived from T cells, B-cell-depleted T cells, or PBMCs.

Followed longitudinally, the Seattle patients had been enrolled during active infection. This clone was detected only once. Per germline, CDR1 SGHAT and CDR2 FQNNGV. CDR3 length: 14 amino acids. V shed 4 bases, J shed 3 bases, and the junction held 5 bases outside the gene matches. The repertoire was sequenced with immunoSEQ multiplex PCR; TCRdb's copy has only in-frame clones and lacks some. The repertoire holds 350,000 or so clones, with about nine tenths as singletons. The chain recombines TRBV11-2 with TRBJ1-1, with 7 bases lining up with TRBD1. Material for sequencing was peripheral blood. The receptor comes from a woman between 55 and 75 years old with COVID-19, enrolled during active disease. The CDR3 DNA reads TGTGCCAGCAGCTCGGGACAGAGAGACACTGAAGCTTTCTTT. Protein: CASSSGQRDTEAFF. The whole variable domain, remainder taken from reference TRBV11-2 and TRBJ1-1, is EAGVAQSPRYKIIEKRQSVAFWCNPISGHATLYWYQQILGQGPKLLIQFQNNGVVDDSQLPKDRFSAERLKGVDSTLKIQPAKLEDSAVYLCASSSGQRDTEAFFGQGTRLTVV.